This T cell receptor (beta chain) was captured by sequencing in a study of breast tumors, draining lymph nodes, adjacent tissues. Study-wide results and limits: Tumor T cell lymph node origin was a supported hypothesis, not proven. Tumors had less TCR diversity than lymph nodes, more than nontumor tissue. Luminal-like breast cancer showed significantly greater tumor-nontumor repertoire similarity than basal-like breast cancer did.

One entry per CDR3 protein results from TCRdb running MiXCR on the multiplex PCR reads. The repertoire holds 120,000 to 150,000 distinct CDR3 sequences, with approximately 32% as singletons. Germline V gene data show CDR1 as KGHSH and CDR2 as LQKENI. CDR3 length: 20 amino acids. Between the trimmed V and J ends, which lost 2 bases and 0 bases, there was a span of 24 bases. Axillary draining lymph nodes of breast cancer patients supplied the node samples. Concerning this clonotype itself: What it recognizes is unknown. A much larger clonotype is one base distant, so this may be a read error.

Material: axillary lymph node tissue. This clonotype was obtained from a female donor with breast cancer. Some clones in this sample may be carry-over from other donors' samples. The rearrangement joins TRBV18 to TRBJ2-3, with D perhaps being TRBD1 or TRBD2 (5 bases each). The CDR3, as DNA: TGTGCCAGCTCACCATCCCTGGGTAGCGAGGGGCCTACTAGCACAGATACGCAGTATTTT. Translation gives CASSPSLGSEGPTSTDTQYF. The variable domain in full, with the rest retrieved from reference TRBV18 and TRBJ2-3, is NAGVMQNPRHLVRRRGQEARLRCSPMKGHSHVYWYRQLPEEGLKFMVYLQKENIIDESGMPKERFSAEFPKEGPSILRIQQVVRGDSAAYFCASSPSLGSEGPTSTDTQYFGPGTRLTVL.